The TCR beta chain under discussion was sequenced for a study of identical twins. One entry per CDR3 protein results from TCRdb running MiXCR on the 5' RACE reads. The data show 500,000 or so distinct CDR3 sequences, with roughly 21% seen just once and around 0.9% held by the top ten. The CDR3 consists of 15 residues. From germline, CDR1 is MNHEY and CDR2 SVGEGT. V trimming: 6 bases; J trimming: 8 bases; junction bases outside the gene matches: 8. These sequences were also reported in another study, on T cells expressing NK-cell markers.

The sample comprised CD4+ T cells sorted from blood. The chain links TRBV6-2 or TRBV6-3 to TRBJ2-1; 12 nucleotides agree with TRBD2. The clonotype originates from a woman aged 18-30 years in good health. The CDR3 nucleotides read TGTGCCAGCAGAACGACTAGCGGGAGCACGGATGAGCAGTTCTTC. Residues: CASRTTSGSTDEQFF.